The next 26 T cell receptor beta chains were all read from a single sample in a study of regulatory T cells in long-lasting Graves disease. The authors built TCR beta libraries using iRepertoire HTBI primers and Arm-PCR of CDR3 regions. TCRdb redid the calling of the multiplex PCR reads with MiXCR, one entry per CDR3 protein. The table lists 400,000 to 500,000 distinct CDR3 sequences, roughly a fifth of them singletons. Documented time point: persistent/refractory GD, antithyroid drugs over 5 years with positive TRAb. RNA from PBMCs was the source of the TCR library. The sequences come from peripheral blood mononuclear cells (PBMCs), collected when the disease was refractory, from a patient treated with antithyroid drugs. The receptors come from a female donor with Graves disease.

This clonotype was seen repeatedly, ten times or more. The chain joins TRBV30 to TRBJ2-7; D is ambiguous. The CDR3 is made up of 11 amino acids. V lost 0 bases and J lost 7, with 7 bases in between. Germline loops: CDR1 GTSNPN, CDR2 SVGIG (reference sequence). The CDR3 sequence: CAWSVSREQYF. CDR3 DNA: TGTGCCTGGAGTGTCTCGAGGGAGCAGTACTTC.

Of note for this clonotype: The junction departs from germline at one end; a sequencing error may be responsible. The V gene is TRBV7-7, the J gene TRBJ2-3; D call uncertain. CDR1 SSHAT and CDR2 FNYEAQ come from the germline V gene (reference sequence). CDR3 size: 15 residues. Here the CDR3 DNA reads TGTGCTAGCAGCTTAGGATTGGACAGCACAGATACGCAGTATTTT. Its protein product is CASSLGLDSTDTQYF.

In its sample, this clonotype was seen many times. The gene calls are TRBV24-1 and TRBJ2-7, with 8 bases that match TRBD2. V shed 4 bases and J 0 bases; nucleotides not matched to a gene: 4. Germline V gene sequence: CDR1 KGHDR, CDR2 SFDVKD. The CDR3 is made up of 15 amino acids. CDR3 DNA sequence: TGTGCCACCAGTGACACCGGGACTAGCTCCTACGAGCAGTACTTC. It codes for CATSDTGTSSYEQYF.

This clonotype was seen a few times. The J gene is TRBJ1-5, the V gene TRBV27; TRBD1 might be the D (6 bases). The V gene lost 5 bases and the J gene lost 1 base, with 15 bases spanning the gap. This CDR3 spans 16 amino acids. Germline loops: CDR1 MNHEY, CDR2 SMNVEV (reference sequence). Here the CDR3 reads CASSLVGGASNQPQHF. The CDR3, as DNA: TGTGCCAGCAGTCTAGTTGGGGGGGCGAGCAATCAGCCCCAGCATTTT.

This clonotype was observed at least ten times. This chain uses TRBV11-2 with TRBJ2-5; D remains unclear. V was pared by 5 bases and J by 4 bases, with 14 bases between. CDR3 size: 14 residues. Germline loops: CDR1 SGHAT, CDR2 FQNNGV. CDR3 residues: CASSHPVRAETQYF. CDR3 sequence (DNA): TGTGCCAGCAGCCACCCAGTCAGAGCAGAGACCCAGTACTTC.

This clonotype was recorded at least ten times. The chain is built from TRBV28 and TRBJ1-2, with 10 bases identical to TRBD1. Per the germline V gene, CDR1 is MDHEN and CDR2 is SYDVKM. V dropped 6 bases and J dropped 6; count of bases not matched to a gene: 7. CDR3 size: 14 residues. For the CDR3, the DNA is TGTGCCAGCAGGACCATAGGGACAGGGGATGGCTACACCTTC. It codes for CASRTIGTGDGYTF.

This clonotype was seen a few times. CDR3: CASSPPGQGLVKGANVLTF. The CDR3 bases are TGTGCCAGCAGCCCGCCGGGACAGGGGTTGGTTAAAGGGGCCAACGTCCTGACTTTC. The chain joins TRBV28 to TRBJ2-6; 10 bases line up with TRBD1. Germline CDR1 and CDR2: MDHEN and SYDVKM. The CDR3 loop spans 19 amino acids. V trimming: 6 bases; J trimming: 4 bases; junction bases outside the gene matches: 15.

The CDR3 sequence: CSASLKGGQVNTGELFF. The DNA of the CDR3 is TGCAGTGCTAGCTTAAAAGGGGGACAGGTCAACACCGGGGAGCTGTTTTTT. V gene TRBV20-1 combines with J gene TRBJ2-2; 8 nucleotides agree with TRBD1. The CDR3 runs to 17 residues. V lost 3 bases to trimming and J lost 2 bases; unmatched junction nucleotides: 11. Germline V gene data show CDR1 as DFQATT and CDR2 as SNEGSKA (reference sequence).

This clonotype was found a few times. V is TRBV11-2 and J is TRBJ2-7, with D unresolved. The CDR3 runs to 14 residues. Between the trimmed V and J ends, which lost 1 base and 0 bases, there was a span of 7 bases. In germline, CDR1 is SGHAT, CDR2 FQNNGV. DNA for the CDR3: TGTGCCAGCAGCTTAGTCAGGAGCTCCTACGAGCAGTACTTC. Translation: CASSLVRSSYEQYF.

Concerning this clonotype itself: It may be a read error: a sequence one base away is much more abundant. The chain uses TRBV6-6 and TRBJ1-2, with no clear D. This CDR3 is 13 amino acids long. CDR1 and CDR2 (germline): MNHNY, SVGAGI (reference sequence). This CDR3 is CASSYRQTYAYTF. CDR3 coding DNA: TGTGCCAGCAGTTACCGTCAGACCTATGCCTACACCTTC.

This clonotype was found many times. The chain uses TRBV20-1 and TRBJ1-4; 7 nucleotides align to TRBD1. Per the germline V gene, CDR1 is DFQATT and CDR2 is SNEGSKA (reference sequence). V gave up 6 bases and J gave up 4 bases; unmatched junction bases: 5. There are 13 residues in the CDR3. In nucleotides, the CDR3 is TGCAGTGCCCAGGACAGGAATAATGAAAAACTGTTTTTT. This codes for CSAQDRNNEKLFF.

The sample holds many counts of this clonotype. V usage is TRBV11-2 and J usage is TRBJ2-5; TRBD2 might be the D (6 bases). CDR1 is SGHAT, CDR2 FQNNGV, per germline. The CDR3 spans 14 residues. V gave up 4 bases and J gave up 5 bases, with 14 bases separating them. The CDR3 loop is CASSSGRMIETQYF. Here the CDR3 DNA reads TGTGCCAGCAGCTCCGGGAGAATGATTGAGACCCAGTACTTC.

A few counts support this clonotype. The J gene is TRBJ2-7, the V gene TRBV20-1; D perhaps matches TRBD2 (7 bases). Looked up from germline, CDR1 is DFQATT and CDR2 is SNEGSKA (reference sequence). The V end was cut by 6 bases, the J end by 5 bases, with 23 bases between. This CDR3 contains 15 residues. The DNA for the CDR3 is TGCAGTGCGCAATATGGGGGGGGCGTGTCCCACGAGCAGTACTTC. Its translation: CSAQYGGGVSHEQYF.

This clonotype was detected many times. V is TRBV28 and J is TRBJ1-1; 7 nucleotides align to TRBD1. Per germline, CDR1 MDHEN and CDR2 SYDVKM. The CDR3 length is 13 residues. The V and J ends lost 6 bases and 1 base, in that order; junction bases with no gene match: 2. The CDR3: CASRGTANTEAFF. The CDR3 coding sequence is TGTGCCAGCAGGGGGACAGCGAACACTGAAGCTTTCTTT.

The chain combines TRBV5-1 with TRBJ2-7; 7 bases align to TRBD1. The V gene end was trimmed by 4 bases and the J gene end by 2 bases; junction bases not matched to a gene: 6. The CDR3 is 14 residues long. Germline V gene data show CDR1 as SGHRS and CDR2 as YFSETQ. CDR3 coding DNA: TGCGCCAGCAGCGTAAGACAGGGCCCCTACGAGCAGTACTTC. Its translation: CASSVRQGPYEQYF. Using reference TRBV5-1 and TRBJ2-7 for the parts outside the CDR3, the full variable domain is KAGVTQTPRYLIKTRGQQVTLSCSPISGHRSVSWYQQTPGQGLQFLFEYFSETQRNKGNFPGRFSGRQFSNSRSEMNVSTLELGDSALYLCASSVRQGPYEQYFGPGTRLTVT.

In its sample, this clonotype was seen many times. CDR3 sequence reads: CASSWTGTANTEAFF. In DNA, the CDR3 is TGTGCCAGCAGTTGGACCGGGACAGCGAACACTGAAGCTTTCTTT. The rearrangement uses TRBV28 and TRBJ1-1, with 7 bases lining up with TRBD1. Germline loops: CDR1 MDHEN, CDR2 SYDVKM. With V trimmed by 4 bases and J by 1 base, 6 bases remained unmatched. The CDR3 extends over 15 amino acids.

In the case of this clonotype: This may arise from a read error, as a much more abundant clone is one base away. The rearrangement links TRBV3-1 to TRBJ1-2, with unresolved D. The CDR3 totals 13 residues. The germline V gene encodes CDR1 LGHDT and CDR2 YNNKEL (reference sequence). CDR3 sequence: CASSQAFRDGYSF. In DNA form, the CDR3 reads TGTGCCAGCAGCCAAGCCTTTCGAGATGGCTACAGCTTC.

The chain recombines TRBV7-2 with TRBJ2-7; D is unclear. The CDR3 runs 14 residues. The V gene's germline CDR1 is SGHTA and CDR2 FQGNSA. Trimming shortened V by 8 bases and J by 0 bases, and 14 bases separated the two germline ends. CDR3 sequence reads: CASGGDSSSYEQYF. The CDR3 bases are TGTGCCAGCGGTGGGGATTCGAGCTCCTACGAGCAGTACTTC.

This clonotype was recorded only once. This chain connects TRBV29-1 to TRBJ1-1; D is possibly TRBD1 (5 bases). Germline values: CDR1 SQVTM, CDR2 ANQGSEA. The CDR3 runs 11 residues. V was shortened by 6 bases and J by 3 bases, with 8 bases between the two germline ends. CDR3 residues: CSVWGYTEAFF. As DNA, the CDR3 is TGCAGCGTGTGGGGGTACACTGAAGCTTTCTTT.

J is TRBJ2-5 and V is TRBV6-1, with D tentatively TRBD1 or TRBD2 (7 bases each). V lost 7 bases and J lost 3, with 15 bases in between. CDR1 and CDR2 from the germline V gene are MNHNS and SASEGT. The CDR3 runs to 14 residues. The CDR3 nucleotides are TGTGCCAGCACCCCAGGGGGGGGGGAAGAGACCCAGTACTTC. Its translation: CASTPGGGEETQYF.

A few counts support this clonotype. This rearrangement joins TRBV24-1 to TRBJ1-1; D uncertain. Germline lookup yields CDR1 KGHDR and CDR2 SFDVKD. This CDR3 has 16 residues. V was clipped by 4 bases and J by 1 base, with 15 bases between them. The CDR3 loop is CATSDLRLLSNTEAFF. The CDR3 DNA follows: TGTGCCACCAGTGACCTTAGACTGCTCTCGAACACTGAAGCTTTCTTT.

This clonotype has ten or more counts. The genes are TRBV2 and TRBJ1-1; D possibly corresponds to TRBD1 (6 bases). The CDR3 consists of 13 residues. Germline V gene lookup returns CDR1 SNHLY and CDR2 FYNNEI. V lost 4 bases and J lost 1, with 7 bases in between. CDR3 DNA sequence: TGTGCCAGCAGTGGGGACACGAACACTGAAGCTTTCTTT. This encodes CASSGDTNTEAFF.

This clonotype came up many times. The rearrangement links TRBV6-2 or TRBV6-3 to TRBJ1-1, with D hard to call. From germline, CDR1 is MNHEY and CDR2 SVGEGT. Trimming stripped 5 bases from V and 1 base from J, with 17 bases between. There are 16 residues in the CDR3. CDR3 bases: TGTGCCAGCAGTCCCCCCTTCTGGGGTTCGAACACTGAAGCTTTCTTT. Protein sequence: CASSPPFWGSNTEAFF.

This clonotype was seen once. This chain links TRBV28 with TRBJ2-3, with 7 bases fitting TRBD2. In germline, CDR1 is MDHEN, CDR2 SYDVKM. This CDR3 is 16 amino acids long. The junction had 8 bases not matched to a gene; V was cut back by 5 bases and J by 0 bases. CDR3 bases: TGTGCCAGCAGTCTCTCCCTAGCGGAGAGCACAGATACGCAGTATTTT. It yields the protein CASSLSLAESTDTQYF.

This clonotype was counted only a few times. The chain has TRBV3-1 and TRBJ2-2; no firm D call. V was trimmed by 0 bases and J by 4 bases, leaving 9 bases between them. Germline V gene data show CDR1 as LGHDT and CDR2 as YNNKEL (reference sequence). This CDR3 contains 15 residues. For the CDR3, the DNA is TGTGCCAGCAGCCAAGATCACAGCTTCACCGGGGAGCTGTTTTTT. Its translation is CASSQDHSFTGELFF. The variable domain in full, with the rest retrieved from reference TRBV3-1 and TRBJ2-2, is DTAVSQTPKYLVTQMGNDKSIKCEQNLGHDTMYWYKQDSKKFLKIMFSYNNKELIINETVPNRFSPKSPDKAHLNLHINSLELGDSAVYFCASSQDHSFTGELFFGEGSRLTVL.

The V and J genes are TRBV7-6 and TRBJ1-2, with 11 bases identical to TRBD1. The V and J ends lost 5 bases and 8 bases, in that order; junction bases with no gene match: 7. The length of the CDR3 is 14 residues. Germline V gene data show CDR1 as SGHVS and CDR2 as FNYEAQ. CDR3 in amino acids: CASSPGTGGQGYTF. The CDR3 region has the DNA TGTGCCAGCAGCCCCGGGACAGGGGGTCAAGGCTACACCTTC.